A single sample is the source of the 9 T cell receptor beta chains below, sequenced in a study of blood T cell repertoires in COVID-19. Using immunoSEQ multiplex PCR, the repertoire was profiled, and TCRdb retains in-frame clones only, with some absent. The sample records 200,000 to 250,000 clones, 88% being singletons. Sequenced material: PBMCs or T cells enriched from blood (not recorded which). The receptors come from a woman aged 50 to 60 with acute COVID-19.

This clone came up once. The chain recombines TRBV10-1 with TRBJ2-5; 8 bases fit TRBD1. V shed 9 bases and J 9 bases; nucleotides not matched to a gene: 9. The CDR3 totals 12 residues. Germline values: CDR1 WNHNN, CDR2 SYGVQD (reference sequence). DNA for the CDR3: TGCGCCAGGCAGGGACAGGAGAAGGCCCAGTACTTC. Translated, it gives CARQGQEKAQYF.

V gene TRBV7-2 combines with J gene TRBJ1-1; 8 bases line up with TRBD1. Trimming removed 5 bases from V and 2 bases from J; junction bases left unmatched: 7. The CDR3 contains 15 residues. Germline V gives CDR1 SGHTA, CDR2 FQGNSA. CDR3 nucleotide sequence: TGTGCCAGCAGCAGGACAGGGAAATTTAACACTGAAGCTTTCTTT. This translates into CASSRTGKFNTEAFF.

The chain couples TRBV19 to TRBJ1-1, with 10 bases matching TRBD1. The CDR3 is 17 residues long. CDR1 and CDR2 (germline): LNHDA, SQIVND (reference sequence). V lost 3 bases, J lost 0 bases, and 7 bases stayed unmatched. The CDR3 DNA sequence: TGTGCCAGTAGTATCGTGACAGGGGGCAGCATGAACACTGAAGCTTTCTTT. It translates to CASSIVTGGSMNTEAFF.

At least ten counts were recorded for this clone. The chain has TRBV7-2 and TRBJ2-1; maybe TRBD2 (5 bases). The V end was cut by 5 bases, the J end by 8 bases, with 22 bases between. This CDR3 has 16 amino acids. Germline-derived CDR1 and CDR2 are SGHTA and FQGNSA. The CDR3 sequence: CASSPQSGFGGDEQFF. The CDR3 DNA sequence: TGTGCCAGCAGCCCTCAATCGGGGTTCGGTGGGGATGAGCAGTTCTTC.

The CDR3 region has the DNA TGTGCCAGCAGCTTAGCCAGCGGGGCTAATGAAAAACTGTTTTTT. This encodes CASSLASGANEKLFF. V and J are TRBV7-8 and TRBJ1-4; D gene uncertain. The CDR3 totals 15 residues. Germline CDR1 is SGHVS and CDR2 is FQNEAQ. V was trimmed by 0 bases and J by 3 bases, leaving 8 bases between them.

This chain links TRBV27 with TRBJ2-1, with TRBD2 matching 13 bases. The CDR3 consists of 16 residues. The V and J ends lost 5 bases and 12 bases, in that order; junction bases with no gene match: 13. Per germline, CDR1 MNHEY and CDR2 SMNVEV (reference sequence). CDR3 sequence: CASSPDRTSGRGRQFF. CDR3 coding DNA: TGTGCCAGCAGTCCCGACCGGACTAGCGGGAGAGGGCGGCAGTTCTTC.

In DNA, the CDR3 is TGCGCCAGCAGCTCCCCGAAGGCGGGAGGACAGTACAATGAGCAGTTCTTC. Translating it yields CASSSPKAGGQYNEQFF. This chain joins TRBV5-1 and TRBJ2-1, with 8 positions matching TRBD2. Trimming cost V 3 bases and J 4 bases; bases outside gene matches: 12. CDR1 is SGHRS and CDR2 is YFSETQ in the germline V gene. The CDR3 is 17 residues long.

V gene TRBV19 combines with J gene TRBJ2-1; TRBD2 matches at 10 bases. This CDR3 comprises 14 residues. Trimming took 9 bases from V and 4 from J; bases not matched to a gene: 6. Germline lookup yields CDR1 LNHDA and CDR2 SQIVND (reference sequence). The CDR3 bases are TGTGCCAGCCAAGTACTAGCGGGGTACAATGAGCAGTTCTTC. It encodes CASQVLAGYNEQFF.

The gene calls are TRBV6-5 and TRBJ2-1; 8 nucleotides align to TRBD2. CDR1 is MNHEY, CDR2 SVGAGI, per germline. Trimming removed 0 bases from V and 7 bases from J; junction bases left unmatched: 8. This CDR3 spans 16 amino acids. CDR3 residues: CASSYSIAGWKNEQFF. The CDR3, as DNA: TGTGCCAGCAGTTACTCGATAGCGGGATGGAAGAATGAGCAGTTCTTC.